This passage covers 26 T cell receptor beta chains from one sample sequenced in a study of response to subunit inactivated influenza vaccine. MiXCR, applied by TCRdb to the RT-PCR reads, yields one record per CDR3 protein. This sample carries around 190,000 distinct CDR3 sequences, under 15% of them seen once, and the ten largest clones take about 28%. Source: CD8+ T cells sorted from PBMCs, taken less than 6 days after vaccination. Receptors originate from a middle-aged man who received an inactivated influenza vaccine.

The rearrangement uses TRBV11-1 and TRBJ2-1; D may correspond to TRBD1 or TRBD2 (5 bases each). Germline V lookup: CDR1 SGHAT, CDR2 FQDESV (reference sequence). CDR3 length equals 15 residues. Trimming took 5 bases from V and 7 from J, leaving 18 bases between them. The CDR3: CASSPGLLQENEQFF. The CDR3 DNA reads as TGTGCCAGCAGCCCAGGACTCCTACAGGAGAATGAGCAGTTCTTC.

The genes are TRBV2 and TRBJ1-2; the D gene is possibly TRBD1 (5 bases). Trimming shortened V by 6 bases and J by 2 bases, and 16 bases separated the two germline ends. The CDR3 length is 15 residues. Germline V gene sequence: CDR1 SNHLY, CDR2 FYNNEI. DNA of the CDR3: TGTGCCAGCAGGGAGGGGCAGAACCTGAACTATGGCTACACCTTC. It codes for CASREGQNLNYGYTF.

The chain uses TRBV11-2 and TRBJ2-2; the D call may be TRBD1 or TRBD2 (5 bases each). Germline CDR1 is SGHAT and CDR2 is FQNNGV. Trimming pared 1 base from V and 4 bases from J, leaving 13 bases between. The CDR3 runs 16 residues. The CDR3 DNA reads TGTGCCAGCAGCTTAGTCTACGGGGACCTCACCGGGGAGCTGTTTTTT. Protein product: CASSLVYGDLTGELFF. The full variable domain, completed using reference TRBV11-2 and TRBJ2-2, is EAGVAQSPRYKIIEKRQSVAFWCNPISGHATLYWYQQILGQGPKLLIQFQNNGVVDDSQLPKDRFSAERLKGVDSTLKIQPAKLEDSAVYLCASSLVYGDLTGELFFGEGSRLTVL.

This clonotype has at least ten counts. The J gene is TRBJ2-2, the V gene TRBV6-2 or TRBV6-3; TRBD2 matches 9 bases. Germline V CDR1 and CDR2: MNHEY, SVGEGT. V dropped 4 bases and J dropped 6; count of bases not matched to a gene: 9. There are 16 residues in the CDR3. CDR3 sequence reads: CASSFVIAGDPGELFF. In DNA, the CDR3 is TGTGCCAGCAGTTTCGTGATAGCGGGAGACCCCGGGGAGCTGTTTTTT.

The chain combines TRBV6-2 or TRBV6-3 with TRBJ2-2; TRBD2 agrees at 14 bases. Germline V lookup: CDR1 MNHEY, CDR2 SVGEGT. CDR3 size: 17 residues. The V segment lost 0 bases and the J segment 3 bases; nucleotides outside the gene matches: 0. As DNA, the CDR3 is TGTGCCAGCAGTTACTCGACTAGCGGGGGGGACACCGGGGAGCTGTTTTTT. Protein: CASSYSTSGGDTGELFF.

This chain links TRBV4-3 with TRBJ2-1; D unclear. The CDR3 covers 15 residues. The V end was cut by 0 bases, the J end by 4 bases, with 10 bases between. Per the germline V gene, CDR1 is LGHNA and CDR2 is YSLEER. The DNA for the CDR3 is TGCGCCAGCAGCCAAGATCCCAGGAAGTACAATGAGCAGTTCTTC. Its protein product is CASSQDPRKYNEQFF.

This clonotype appeared a few times. V is TRBV4-3 and J is TRBJ1-4, with a tentative D call TRBD1 (5 bases). The germline V and J ends were trimmed by 0 bases and 3 bases, with 8 bases remaining between them. Looked up from germline, CDR1 is LGHNA and CDR2 is YSLEER. There are 15 residues in the CDR3. The CDR3 region has the DNA TGCGCCAGCAGCCAAGATGGGGGAGCTAATGAAAAACTGTTTTTT. It yields the protein CASSQDGGANEKLFF.

Only a few counts were recorded for this clonotype. The gene calls are TRBV6-4 and TRBJ2-2; D is unclear. The CDR3 sequence is 14 residues long. V was shortened by 4 bases and J by 4 bases, with 10 bases between the two germline ends. The germline gives CDR1 MRHNA, CDR2 SNTAGT. The CDR3: CASSAGLSTGELFF. The CDR3 coding sequence is TGTGCCAGCAGTGCAGGATTAAGCACCGGGGAGCTGTTTTTT.

This chain uses TRBV20-1 with TRBJ2-7, with a weak D call TRBD1 (6 bases). V was cut by 0 bases and J by 3 bases, with 15 bases left in between. The CDR3 covers 15 residues. Germline V CDR1 and CDR2: DFQATT, SNEGSKA (reference sequence). CDR3 DNA sequence: TGCAGTGCTAGAGAAACCAGGGGATCGGTCTACGAGCAGTACTTC. Translated: CSARETRGSVYEQYF.

This rearrangement joins TRBV4-1 to TRBJ2-7, with D possibly called TRBD1 or TRBD2 (5 bases each). Germline values: CDR1 MGHRA, CDR2 YSYEKL. V lost 4 bases to trimming and J lost 6 bases, with 13 bases between them. The CDR3 totals 13 residues. The DNA for the CDR3 is TGCGCCAGCAGCCTCGGGGACCCGGCCGAGCAGTACTTC. Residues: CASSLGDPAEQYF.

This clonotype was seen a handful of times. J is TRBJ2-1 and V is TRBV5-5; TRBD2 matches 11 bases. Germline-derived CDR1 and CDR2 are SGHKS and YYEKEE (reference sequence). Losses at the gene ends were 4 bases for V and 2 bases for J; bases not matched to a gene: 2. The CDR3 sequence is 15 residues long. The CDR3 loop reads CASSQGLAAYNEQFF. The DNA for the CDR3 is TGTGCCAGCAGCCAGGGACTAGCGGCCTACAATGAGCAGTTCTTC.

This clonotype has only a few counts. The chain carries TRBV5-1 and TRBJ2-7; TRBD2 agrees at 7 bases. Germline CDR1 and CDR2: SGHRS and YFSETQ. This CDR3 contains 16 residues. V gave up 1 base and J gave up 4 bases; unmatched junction bases: 11. CDR3: CASSLSAGLRGYEQYF. Written as DNA, the CDR3 is TGCGCCAGCAGCTTGTCAGCGGGGTTGCGAGGATACGAGCAGTACTTC.

There are a few counts of this clonotype. The gene calls are TRBV20-1 and TRBJ2-1; TRBD2 matches 9 bases. Germline assignment: CDR1 DFQATT and CDR2 SNEGSKA (reference sequence). Losses at the gene ends were 5 bases for V and 0 bases for J; bases not matched to a gene: 20. CDR3 size: 20 residues. The CDR3 reads CSARPKAGGPYSYSYNEQFF. DNA for the CDR3: TGCAGTGCTCGACCTAAAGCGGGGGGACCTTATTCCTACTCCTACAATGAGCAGTTCTTC.

The table lists this clonotype with many counts. This chain joins TRBV7-9 and TRBJ2-7, with D possibly called TRBD1 or TRBD2 (5 bases each). Trimming left V 5 bases short and J 6 bases short, with 23 bases between. The CDR3 extends over 16 amino acids. Per the germline V gene, CDR1 is SEHNR and CDR2 is FQNEAQ (reference sequence). The CDR3 DNA reads TGTGCCAGCAGCCCCCACAGGCGGGTAAGAGAGGGCGAGCAGTACTTC. It specifies CASSPHRRVREGEQYF.

The genes are TRBV5-1 and TRBJ2-7; 8 nucleotides line up with TRBD2. The junction had 6 bases not matched to a gene; V was cut back by 2 bases and J by 5 bases. This CDR3 is built from 14 residues. Per germline, CDR1 SGHRS and CDR2 YFSETQ. The CDR3 spells CASSLGAGVHEQYF. For the CDR3, the DNA is TGCGCCAGCAGCTTAGGAGCGGGAGTCCACGAGCAGTACTTC.

The V call is TRBV12-3 or TRBV12-4, the J call TRBJ2-2, with 9 bases matching TRBD1. CDR3 length: 16 amino acids. The V and J ends lost 4 bases and 4 bases, in that order; junction bases with no gene match: 7. CDR3 in DNA: TGTGCCAGCAGTTGGCCGGGACAGGGTGCCACCGGGGAGCTGTTTTTT. As protein: CASSWPGQGATGELFF.

There are a few counts of this clonotype. The gene calls are TRBV4-1 and TRBJ2-3; D unresolved. V lost 0 bases, J lost 5 bases, and 12 bases lay in between. The CDR3 sequence is 15 residues long. From germline, CDR1 is MGHRA and CDR2 YSYEKL. CDR3 sequence (DNA): TGCGCCAGCAGCCAAGATGGGCCCATCGGAGATACGCAGTATTTT. Encoded protein: CASSQDGPIGDTQYF.

The rearrangement links TRBV29-1 to TRBJ2-1; D uncertain. The CDR3 covers 12 residues. The germline V gene encodes CDR1 SQVTM and CDR2 ANQGSEA. Between the trimmed V and J ends, which lost 3 bases and 6 bases, there was a span of 9 bases. CDR3 nucleotide sequence: TGCAGCGTTGAGGTTTTGGGCAATGAGCAGTTCTTC. As protein: CSVEVLGNEQFF.

This clonotype has more than one count but fewer than ten. This chain uses TRBV6-1 with TRBJ1-1; D gene ambiguous. The length of the CDR3 is 13 residues. The germline V gene encodes CDR1 MNHNS and CDR2 SASEGT. Trimming left V 6 bases short and J 0 bases short, with 8 bases between. The CDR3 loop is CASRVRLNTEAFF. CDR3 DNA sequence: TGTGCCAGCAGGGTTCGACTGAACACTGAAGCTTTCTTT.

This chain joins TRBV4-1 and TRBJ2-5; D is undetermined. The CDR3 totals 14 residues. Germline loops: CDR1 MGHRA, CDR2 YSYEKL. Between the trimmed V and J ends, which lost 4 bases and 2 bases, there was a span of 11 bases. The CDR3 region is CASSPLGSQETQYF. Written as DNA, the CDR3 is TGCGCCAGCAGCCCCCTGGGGTCACAAGAGACCCAGTACTTC.

The sample holds many counts of this clonotype. The chain couples TRBV12-3 or TRBV12-4 to TRBJ2-5; D is unclear. The V end lost 2 bases, the J end lost 8 bases, and 6 bases lay between the germline ends. The CDR3 totals 11 residues. The CDR3 protein is CASSLTGTQYF. The CDR3 DNA sequence: TGTGCCAGCAGTTTAACCGGAACCCAGTACTTC.

Ten or more counts support this clonotype. The chain recombines TRBV20-1 with TRBJ2-3, with a tentative D call TRBD2 (6 bases). Germline CDR1 reads DFQATT; CDR2 reads SNEGSKA (reference sequence). Trimming took off 0 bases at V and 6 bases at J, with 19 bases between the two ends. The CDR3 is 16 amino acids. CDR3 DNA: TGCAGTGCTAGAGATCTCGTGGGACTCCCCTCGGATACGCAGTATTTT. This codes for CSARDLVGLPSDTQYF.

This clonotype was observed a single time. V is TRBV15 and J is TRBJ2-7; D gene ambiguous. Trimming left V 4 bases short and J 7 bases short, with 23 bases between. CDR1 is LNHNV and CDR2 is YYDKDF in the germline V gene (reference sequence). This CDR3 region has 16 residues. The DNA for the CDR3 is TGTGCCACCAGCACTTCCTCAACCGGGCCGGGCAGGGAGCAGTACTTC. Its translation: CATSTSSTGPGREQYF.

This clonotype was counted only a few times. This chain links TRBV20-1 with TRBJ2-2, with D hard to call. The CDR3 has 15 residues. V was shortened by 1 base and J by 0 bases, with 9 bases between the two germline ends. The germline V gene has CDR1 DFQATT and CDR2 SNEGSKA (reference sequence). The CDR3 is CSARVADSNTGELFF. In nucleotides, the CDR3 is TGCAGTGCTAGAGTTGCAGATTCGAACACCGGGGAGCTGTTTTTT.

The chain recombines TRBV10-2 with TRBJ1-5; 11 nucleotides line up with TRBD1. V gave up 3 bases and J gave up 2 bases; unmatched junction bases: 3. The CDR3 sequence is 16 residues long. Germline V gene lookup returns CDR1 WSHSY and CDR2 SAAADI. The CDR3: CASSEGQGAGNQPQHF. The CDR3 DNA follows: TGCGCCAGCAGTGAAGGACAGGGGGCAGGCAATCAGCCCCAGCATTTT.

This clonotype has more than one count but fewer than ten. The chain links TRBV3-1 to TRBJ1-1; 7 nucleotides line up with TRBD1. This CDR3 is built from 13 residues. CDR1 LGHDT and CDR2 YNNKEL come from the germline V gene (reference sequence). Losses at the gene ends were 3 bases for V and 4 bases for J; bases not matched to a gene: 2. DNA of the CDR3: TGTGCCAGCAGCCAGTCAGGGGGCACTGAAGCTTTCTTT. Protein: CASSQSGGTEAFF. The full variable domain, completed using reference TRBV3-1 and TRBJ1-1, is DTAVSQTPKYLVTQMGNDKSIKCEQNLGHDTMYWYKQDSKKFLKIMFSYNNKELIINETVPNRFSPKSPDKAHLNLHINSLELGDSAVYFCASSQSGGTEAFFGQGTRLTVV.